This T cell receptor beta chain was recovered during a study of CD8+CD57+ T cells in acquired aplastic anemia. Overall study: Sorted CD4+ plus CD8+ cells gave DNA averaging roughly 3 ug. Findings and limits, study-wide: Some 29 CD8+ CDR3 sequences were shared between patients and controls. Statistical testing detected no significant gap in CD8+ Simpson's diversity between patients and controls.

Turning to this clonotype: Its specificity is not known.

Profiling of TCR beta VDJ combinations and CDR3 sequences used genomic DNA as template. TCRdb itself ran the reads through MiXCR, one entry per CDR3 protein. The sample has 50,000 to 70,000 distinct CDR3 sequences; roughly 54% are singletons. CDR1 is SGHDT and CDR2 is YYEEEE in the germline V gene. This CDR3 contains 14 residues. V was pared by 3 bases and J by 2 bases, with 11 bases between. The chain is built from TRBV5-6 and TRBJ2-5; D gene ambiguous. The specimen was sorted CD4+, CD8+, or CD8+CD57+ T cells (not recorded which) from PBMCs. This clonotype was sampled from a human donor in good health, serving as a control. The CDR3 nucleotides read TGTGCCAGCAGCTCGACCTCAGGACAAGAGACCCAGTACTTC. It specifies CASSSTSGQETQYF.